A selection of T cell receptor beta chains follows, all from one sample in a study of cytomegalovirus exposure and HLA in healthy donors. Data came from immunoSEQ multiplex PCR; TCRdb stores just in-frame clones and leaves some out. The data show about 80,000 clones, with approximately 66% seen just once and roughly 4.4% held by the top ten. Sequenced sample: PBMCs. These receptors were obtained from a male donor in good health and CMV-seropositive. CDR3s include the opening cysteine and the closing phenylalanine or tryptophan. The D gene is left open where the match is weak. Only part of the rows carry a size: once, few, many, or a class if the clone is expanded.

clone size,D gene,V gene,J gene,CDR3 protein,CDR3 DNA
-,TRBD1,TRBV6-5,TRBJ2-7,CASSYSFGDSSYEQYF,TGTGCCAGCAGTTACTCGTTTGGGGACAGTTCGTACGAGCAGTACTTC
-,-,TRBV4-3,TRBJ2-3,CASSRGGAGQGTDTQYF,TGCGCCAGCAGCCGGGGGGGCGCCGGCCAAGGCACAGATACGCAGTATTTT
few,-,TRBV30,TRBJ1-4,CAWGLPNEKLFF,TGTGCCTGGGGACTTCCTAATGAAAAACTGTTTTTT
few,TRBD1,TRBV5-1,TRBJ1-1,CASSQPRGQIPNTEAFF,TGCGCCAGCAGTCAGCCCAGGGGACAGATTCCGAACACTGAAGCTTTCTTT
-,TRBD1,TRBV7-2,TRBJ1-6,CARGQGYNSPLHF,TGTGCCAGGGGACAGGGCTATAATTCACCCCTCCACTTT
-,-,TRBV28,TRBJ2-4,CASTPGRIARGRNIQYF,TGTGCCAGCACCCCTGGACGGATAGCCAGGGGGAGGAACATTCAGTACTTC
-,TRBD1,TRBV6-1,TRBJ1-1,CASRGRDRLNTEAFF,TGTGCCAGCAGGGGTCGGGACAGGCTGAACACTGAAGCTTTCTTT
few,TRBD1,TRBV7-2,TRBJ1-3,CASSLAQGAGNTIYF,TGTGCCAGCAGCTTAGCCCAGGGGGCTGGAAACACCATATATTTT
-,-,TRBV11-3,TRBJ2-1,CASSLGHPNEQFF,TGTGCCAGCAGCTTAGGACACCCCAATGAGCAGTTCTTC
-,TRBD1,TRBV5-1,TRBJ2-7,CASSSTGGRYEQYF,TGCGCCAGCAGCTCCACAGGGGGCCGCTACGAGCAGTACTTC
-,TRBD1,TRBV30,TRBJ1-2,CAGTGLGYGYTF,TGTGCCGGGACAGGTCTTGGGTATGGCTACACCTTC
-,TRBD2,TRBV7-2,TRBJ2-6,CASRFRLAGGPSGANVLTF,TGTGCCAGCAGATTCCGACTAGCGGGAGGGCCCTCTGGGGCCAACGTCCTGACTTTC
few,TRBD1,TRBV30,TRBJ1-2,CAWSWDRGSYGYTF,TGTGCCTGGAGTTGGGACAGGGGAAGCTATGGCTACACCTTC
once,TRBD1,TRBV7-9,TRBJ1-5,CASSLVQGAEQPQHF,TGTGCCAGCAGCTTGGTTCAGGGGGCTGAACAGCCCCAGCATTTT
few,TRBD1,TRBV6-1,TRBJ1-4,CASREGGQGGFGFF,TGTGCCAGCAGGGAGGGCGGACAGGGCGGTTTCGGGTTTTTT
-,TRBD1,TRBV6-1,TRBJ1-5,CASSATGGAEQPQHF,TGTGCCAGCAGTGCGACAGGGGGCGCGGAGCAGCCCCAGCATTTT
-,-,TRBV9,TRBJ2-5,CASSASPRLYQETQYF,TGTGCCAGCAGCGCAAGCCCGCGGCTCTACCAAGAGACCCAGTACTTC
-,-,TRBV28,TRBJ2-7,CASSQKPSGLIF,TGTGCCAGCAGCCAGAAGCCGTCAGGGCTCATCTTC
-,-,TRBV6-1,TRBJ1-2,CSSTNVGRANYGYTF,TGTTCCAGCACCAACGTGGGGAGGGCAAACTATGGCTACACCTTC
few,-,TRBV5-1,TRBJ2-2,CASSGRRETGELFF,TGCGCCAGCAGCGGCAGAAGGGAGACCGGGGAGCTGTTTTTT
medium-sized,-,TRBV2,TRBJ2-7,CASTQADSYEQYF,TGTGCCAGCACTCAGGCAGACTCCTACGAGCAGTACTTC
-,TRBD1,TRBV18,TRBJ2-2,CASSPIPPGQENTGELFF,TGTGCCAGCTCACCCATCCCTCCGGGACAGGAGAACACCGGGGAGCTGTTTTTT
-,TRBD1,TRBV9,TRBJ2-7,CASSETTGLSEQYF,TGTGCCAGCAGCGAAACGACAGGGTTGAGCGAGCAGTACTTC
-,TRBD1,TRBV28,TRBJ2-3,CALKDRSGDTQYF,TGTGCCCTCAAGGACAGGTCGGGAGATACGCAGTATTTT
-,TRBD1,TRBV7-9,TRBJ2-3,CASSQGTGATDTQYF,TGTGCCAGCAGTCAAGGGACAGGGGCCACAGATACGCAGTATTTT
once,-,TRBV6-5,TRBJ2-1,CASKTSSNEQFF,TGTGCCAGCAAGACTTCCTCCAATGAGCAGTTCTTC
-,TRBD1,TRBV29-1,TRBJ2-7,CSVEGGDRGYEQYF,TGCAGCGTTGAAGGGGGGGACAGGGGATACGAGCAGTACTTC
-,TRBD1,TRBV5-1,TRBJ2-5,CASSLGGTGQETQYF,TGCGCCAGCAGCTTAGGCGGGACAGGGCAAGAGACCCAGTACTTC
-,-,TRBV27,TRBJ2-7,CASSLTGWVAEQYF,TGTGCCAGCAGTTTAACGGGGTGGGTGGCCGAGCAGTACTTC
few,-,TRBV5-1,TRBJ1-2,CASSPKVAGRGYTF,TGCGCCAGCAGCCCCAAGGTGGCGGGAAGAGGCTACACCTTC
-,TRBD2,TRBV28,TRBJ2-5,CASSSLRGREGTQYF,TGTGCCAGCAGTTCCCTGCGCGGGAGGGAAGGGACCCAGTACTTC
-,TRBD1,TRBV7-8,TRBJ1-1,CASSWDGTATEAFF,TGTGCCAGCAGCTGGGACGGGACAGCAACTGAAGCTTTCTTT
-,-,TRBV19,TRBJ1-1,CASSAWDNGNTEAFF,TGTGCCAGTAGTGCCTGGGACAACGGGAACACTGAAGCTTTCTTT
-,-,TRBV7-2,TRBJ2-4,CASSPRQRNIQYF,TGTGCCAGCAGCCCCCGACAGAGAAACATTCAGTACTTC
-,-,TRBV18,TRBJ1-1,CASSPLDGSEAFF,TGTGCCAGCTCACCCCTCGACGGGTCTGAAGCTTTCTTT
once,TRBD2,TRBV5-4,TRBJ2-3,CASSLRASGRGTDTQYF,TGTGCCAGCAGCTTAAGAGCTAGCGGGAGGGGTACGGATACGCAGTATTTT
-,-,TRBV19,TRBJ1-5,CASSIDLEGQPQHF,TGTGCCAGTAGTATAGATCTGGAGGGTCAGCCCCAGCATTTT
few,-,TRBV9,TRBJ2-5,CASSVSGQPLGGETQYF,TGTGCCAGCAGCGTTTCAGGACAGCCCCTAGGGGGAGAGACCCAGTACTTC
-,-,TRBV4-2,TRBJ1-2,CASSYSGSYGYTF,TGTGCCAGCAGTTACTCTGGTAGTTATGGCTACACCTTC
-,TRBD1,TRBV27,TRBJ2-7,CASSPGQASYEQYF,TGTGCCAGCAGTCCGGGACAGGCGTCCTACGAGCAGTACTTC
-,TRBD2,TRBV30,TRBJ2-5,CAWSIGGGGKTQYF,TGTGCCTGGAGTATCGGCGGGGGGGGGAAGACCCAGTACTTC
-,TRBD1,TRBV5-1,TRBJ1-1,CASSLEIRQGTEAFF,TGCGCCAGCAGCCTCGAGATCAGACAGGGGACTGAAGCTTTCTTT
few,TRBD1,TRBV5-1,TRBJ2-3,CASSLNLQGGTDTQYF,TGCGCCAGCAGCTTGAATCTTCAGGGGGGCACAGATACGCAGTATTTT
-,TRBD1,TRBV7-2,TRBJ1-5,CASSATGTGVNQPQHF,TGTGCCAGCAGCGCCACCGGGACAGGGGTCAATCAGCCCCAGCATTTT
-,-,TRBV29-1,TRBJ2-2,CSVSTGELFF,TGCAGCGTTTCAACCGGGGAGCTGTTTTTT
few,TRBD1,TRBV28,TRBJ2-6,CASLTGGAGANVLTF,TGTGCCAGCCTTACAGGGGGCGCTGGGGCCAACGTCCTGACTTTC
few,-,TRBV18,TRBJ1-1,CASSPPSRPNTEAFF,TGTGCCAGCTCACCACCGAGCAGGCCGAACACTGAAGCTTTCTTT
once,-,TRBV6-6,TRBJ2-7,CASNLQGGGQGEQYF,TGTGCCAGCAATCTACAGGGGGGAGGGCAAGGCGAGCAGTACTTC
-,-,TRBV5-1,TRBJ1-1,CASSPGPGGGEAFF,TGCGCCAGCAGCCCGGGACCCGGGGGGGGTGAAGCTTTCTTT
-,TRBD2,TRBV7-9,TRBJ2-1,CASSLELAGVNEQFF,TGTGCCAGCAGCTTAGAACTAGCGGGGGTCAATGAGCAGTTCTTC
-,TRBD2,TRBV27,TRBJ2-1,CASRRGTSGALSSYNEQFF,TGTGCCAGCAGGAGAGGAACTAGCGGGGCCTTAAGCTCCTACAATGAGCAGTTCTTC
-,TRBD1,TRBV19,TRBJ1-1,CASSPGTGGIGGTEAFF,TGTGCCAGTTCTCCCGGGACAGGTGGGATCGGGGGCACTGAAGCTTTCTTT
few,-,TRBV6-1,TRBJ1-1,CASSEERGAFF,TGTGCCAGCAGTGAAGAAAGGGGAGCTTTCTTT
few,-,TRBV18,TRBJ2-2,CASSPLDSNTGELFF,TGTGCCAGCTCACCCCTAGACAGTAACACCGGGGAGCTGTTTTTT
-,TRBD1,TRBV27,TRBJ1-1,CASSRGGEMDEAFF,TGTGCCAGCAGCCGAGGGGGCGAGATGGATGAAGCTTTCTTT
-,-,TRBV5-1,TRBJ2-1,CASFLGSSYNEQFF,TGCGCCAGCTTTCTGGGGAGCTCCTACAATGAGCAGTTCTTC
-,TRBD2,TRBV6-1,TRBJ2-7,CASSVGGSTYEQYF,TGTGCCAGCAGCGTGGGGGGGTCCACCTACGAGCAGTACTTC